The 2 T cell receptor beta chains below come from one sample, sequenced in a study of T cells in women clearing cervical HPV infection. Some clones are missing from TCRdb's copy, which holds only in-frame ones; the method was immunoSEQ multiplex PCR. Its listing shows around 20,000 clones. The specimen sequenced was blood buffy coat. The receptors were sampled from a woman aged 18 to 69 with a cervical HPV16 infection that either progressed to CIN3+ or cleared (not recorded which).

As concerns this clone: The read halts 3 residues ahead of the CDR3 end, with the missing end drawn from the germline J gene. The V and J genes are TRBV28 and TRBJ2-7; possible D gene TRBD1, 6 bases. The CDR3 totals 17 residues. V was shortened by 2 bases and J by 1 base, with 18 bases between the two germline ends. Per germline, CDR1 MDHEN and CDR2 SYDVKM. Here the CDR3 reads CASSLLFDRPSSYEQYF. The sequenced part of the CDR3 DNA is TGTGCCAGCAGTTTACTCTTCGACAGGCCGAGTTCCTACGAG.

In regard to this clone: With the read ending 3 residues before the CDR3 end, the germline J gene is used to fill in that end. This chain connects TRBV28 to TRBJ2-1; no clear D gene. Looked up from germline, CDR1 is MDHEN and CDR2 is SYDVKM. V was cut by 3 bases and J by 5 bases, with 8 bases left in between. The CDR3 extends over 13 amino acids. Incomplete CDR3 DNA: TGTGCCAGCAGTTTGTCTTTCCACAATGAG. It translates to CASSLSFHNE. The CDR3 in full is CASSLSFHNEQFF.